The entry that follows covers one T cell receptor (beta chain) sequence. No antigen is known for it. V was clipped by 2 bases and J by 0 bases, with 17 bases between them. The CDR3 extends over 18 amino acids. These data are taken from a study of vaccination and CD4 T cells after COVID-19. Oncomine TCR Beta short-read sequencing was applied to DNA from cultured CD4+ T cells. TCRdb itself ran the PCR reads through MiXCR, one entry per CDR3 protein. The data contain some 11,000 distinct CDR3 sequences, 70% to 85% of them seen just once; the ten biggest clones take up 18%. Treatment specified: approximately 11-day PBMC culture with coronavirus spike peptide pools or control peptides (ViraFEST assay). Study observations and caveats: Median roughly 86% of reactive clones detected in convalescent patients emerged only post-vaccination.

The TCR originated in a human donor who had recovered from COVID-19. The gene calls are TRBV12-3 or TRBV12-4 and TRBJ1-5; a weak D match, TRBD1 (5 bases). The sequenced sample consisted of CD4+ T cells from blood, cultured in vitro. The CDR3 nucleotides read TGTGCCAGCAGTTTACAGCAGGGCTCGTATACTAGCAATCAGCCCCAGCATTTT. Amino acid sequence: CASSLQQGSYTSNQPQHF.